The entry below describes one T cell receptor (beta chain). This sample was taken from a study of CD8 T cells in Susac syndrome. With random hexamers, reverse transcription was performed on about 0.5 to 1 ug of RNA. A multiplex approach, immunoSEQ multiplex PCR, amplified TCR beta CDR3 across 54 Vbeta and 13 Jbeta. MiXCR, run by TCRdb on the immunoSEQ multiplex PCR reads, gives a single entry per CDR3 protein. The data contain roughly 120,000 distinct CDR3 sequences, about 94% of them seen just once; the ten biggest clones take up 0.085% to 0.09%. CD8+ and CD4+ blood T cells underwent TCR beta sequencing. CDR1 is SGDLS and CDR2 is YYNGEE in the germline V gene. This CDR3 has 15 residues. The V gene lost 0 bases and the J gene lost 1 base, with 11 bases spanning the gap.

The TCR was taken from a human donor in good health. The sequenced material came from CD4+ T cells from PBMCs. This chain links TRBV9 with TRBJ2-7, with D perhaps TRBD1 or TRBD2 (5 bases each). The CDR3 is CASSVGWDGSYEQYF. CDR3 DNA sequence: TGTGCCAGCAGCGTAGGGTGGGACGGTTCCTACGAGCAGTACTTC.